This T cell receptor (beta chain) was retrieved from a study of CD8 T cells in ankylosing spondylitis. For TCR beta, libraries came from quantitative 5'-RACE with molecular barcodes. TCRdb reprocessed the 5' RACE reads via MiXCR and lists one record per CDR3 protein. The data contain roughly 230,000 distinct CDR3 sequences, about 20% of them singletons. The germline V and J ends were trimmed by 4 bases and 1 base, with 8 bases remaining between them. This CDR3 is built from 13 residues. Per the germline V gene, CDR1 is SNHLY and CDR2 is FYNNEI. The receptor was derived from a male donor with ankylosing spondylitis or in good health (not recorded which). The rearrangement links TRBV2 to TRBJ2-7; weak D call: TRBD2 (5 bases). The sequenced sample was blood, either unsorted or a sorted T cell fraction (not recorded which). CDR3 coding DNA: TGTGCCAGCAGTGCAGCGGCTTCCTACGAGCAGTACTTC. It translates to CASSAAASYEQYF.